The subject of this entry is one T cell receptor (beta chain). The sample comes from a study of blood T cell repertoires in COVID-19. Study overall: Specimens from acute and convalescent COVID-19 originated in the United States, Italy and Spain. PBMCs, B-cell-depleted T cells, or T cells provided the cDNA or gDNA that made up the material.

Germline CDR1 and CDR2: MNHEY and SVGAGI. Trimming pared 8 bases from V and 2 bases from J, leaving 13 bases between. This CDR3 contains 14 residues. Seattle cases were enrolled at active infection and followed longitudinally. Per the authors' pipeline: Estimation of nucleated cell counts was performed using reference gene primer amplification. The table came from immunoSEQ multiplex PCR; TCRdb's copy has only in-frame clones and leaves some out. The V and J calls and the clone size are those of that table, but D and trimming were determined from the DNA. The sample records about 230,000 clones, about nine tenths being singletons.

Sample: peripheral blood. V usage is TRBV6-5 and J usage is TRBJ2-4, with D possibly being TRBD2 (5 bases). The sequence was obtained from a man between 50 and 59 years old with COVID-19, enrolled during active disease. CDR3 DNA: TGTGCCAGCGAAGCGGTTCGAACCAAAAACATTCAGTACTTC. Translating it yields CASEAVRTKNIQYF.